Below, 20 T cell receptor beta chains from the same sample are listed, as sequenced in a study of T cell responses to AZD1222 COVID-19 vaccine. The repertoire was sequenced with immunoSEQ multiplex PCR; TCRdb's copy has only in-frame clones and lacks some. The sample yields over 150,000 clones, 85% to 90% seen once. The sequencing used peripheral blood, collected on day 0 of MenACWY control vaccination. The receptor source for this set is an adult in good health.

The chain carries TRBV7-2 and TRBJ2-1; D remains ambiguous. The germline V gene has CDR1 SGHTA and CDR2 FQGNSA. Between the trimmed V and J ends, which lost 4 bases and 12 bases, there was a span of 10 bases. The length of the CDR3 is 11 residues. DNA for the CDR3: TGTGCCAGCAGCTCTCACAGAGGGCAGTTCTTC. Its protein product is CASSSHRGQFF.

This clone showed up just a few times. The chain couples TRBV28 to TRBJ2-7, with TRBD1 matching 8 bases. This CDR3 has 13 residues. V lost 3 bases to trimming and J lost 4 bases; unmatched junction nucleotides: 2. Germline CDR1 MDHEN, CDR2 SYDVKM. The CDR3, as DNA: TGTGCCAGCAGTTTTCAGGGGGCATACGAGCAGTACGTC. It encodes CASSFQGAYEQYV.

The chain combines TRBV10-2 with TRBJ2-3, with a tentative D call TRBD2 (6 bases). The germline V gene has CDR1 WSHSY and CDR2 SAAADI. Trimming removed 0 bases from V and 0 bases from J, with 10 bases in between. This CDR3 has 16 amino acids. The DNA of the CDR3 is TGCGCCAGCAGTGAGTCTGGCGGGGTGAGCACAGATACGCAGTATTTT. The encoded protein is CASSESGGVSTDTQYF.

The CDR3 loop reads CAWSVRGGKSNQPQHF. Written as DNA, the CDR3 is TGTGCCTGGAGTGTACGTGGAGGGAAGAGCAATCAGCCCCAGCATTTT. V usage is TRBV30 and J usage is TRBJ1-5; no definite D call. The length of the CDR3 is 16 residues. CDR1 GTSNPN and CDR2 SVGIG come from the germline V gene (reference sequence). Trimming took 0 bases from V and 1 from J, leaving 13 bases between them.

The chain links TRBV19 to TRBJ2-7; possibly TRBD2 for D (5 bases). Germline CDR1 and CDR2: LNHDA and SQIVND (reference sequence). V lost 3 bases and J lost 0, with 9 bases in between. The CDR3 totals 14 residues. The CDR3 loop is CASSMFGVSYEQYF. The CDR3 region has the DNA TGTGCCAGTAGTATGTTCGGGGTCTCCTACGAGCAGTACTTC.

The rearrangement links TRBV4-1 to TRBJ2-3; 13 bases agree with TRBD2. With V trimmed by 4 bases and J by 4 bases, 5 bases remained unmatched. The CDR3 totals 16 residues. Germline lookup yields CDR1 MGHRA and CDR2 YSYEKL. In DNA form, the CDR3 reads TGCGCCAGCAGCCCGCTACTAGCGGGGGGGCCAGATACGCAGTATTTT. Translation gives CASSPLLAGGPDTQYF.

Written as DNA, the CDR3 is TGTGCCAGCAGCCGCTTAGCGGGGGGCCCCTCCTACGAGCAGTACGTC. Amino acids: CASSRLAGGPSYEQYV. The chain links TRBV7-9 to TRBJ2-7, with 10 bases lining up with TRBD2. The CDR3 is 16 amino acids. Per germline, CDR1 SEHNR and CDR2 FQNEAQ (reference sequence). With V trimmed by 5 bases and J by 0 bases, 7 bases remained unmatched.

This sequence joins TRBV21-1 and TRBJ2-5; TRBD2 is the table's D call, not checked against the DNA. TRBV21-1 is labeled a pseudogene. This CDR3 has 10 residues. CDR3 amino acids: CARSLETQYF. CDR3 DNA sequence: TGTGCCAGGTCCTTAGAGACCCAGTACTTC.

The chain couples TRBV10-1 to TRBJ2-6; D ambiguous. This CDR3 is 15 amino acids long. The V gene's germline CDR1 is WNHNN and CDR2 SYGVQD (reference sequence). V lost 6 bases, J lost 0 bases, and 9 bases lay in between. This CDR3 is CASRPRSSGANVLTF. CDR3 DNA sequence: TGCGCCAGCAGACCGAGAAGCTCTGGGGCCAACGTCCTGACTTTC.

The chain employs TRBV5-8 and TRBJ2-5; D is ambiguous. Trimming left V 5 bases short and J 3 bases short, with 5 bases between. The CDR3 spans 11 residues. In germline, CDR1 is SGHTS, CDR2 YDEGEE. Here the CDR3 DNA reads TGTGCCAGCAGTTATAAAGAGACCCAGTACTTC. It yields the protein CASSYKETQYF.

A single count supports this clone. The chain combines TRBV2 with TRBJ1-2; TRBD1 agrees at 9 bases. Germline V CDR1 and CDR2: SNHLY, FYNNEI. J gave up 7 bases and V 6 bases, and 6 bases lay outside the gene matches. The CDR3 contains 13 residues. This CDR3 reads CASSLTGGSGYTF. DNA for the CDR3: TGTGCCAGCAGCCTAACAGGGGGCTCTGGCTACACCTTC.

The CDR3 loop is CASSSSPTGSYEQYF. DNA of the CDR3: TGTGCCAGCAGTTCAAGCCCAACAGGTTCCTACGAGCAGTACTTC. J is TRBJ2-7 and V is TRBV27, with a weak D call TRBD1 (5 bases). Germline lookup yields CDR1 MNHEY and CDR2 SMNVEV (reference sequence). V lost 4 bases to trimming and J lost 1 base, with 14 bases between them. The CDR3 is 15 residues long.

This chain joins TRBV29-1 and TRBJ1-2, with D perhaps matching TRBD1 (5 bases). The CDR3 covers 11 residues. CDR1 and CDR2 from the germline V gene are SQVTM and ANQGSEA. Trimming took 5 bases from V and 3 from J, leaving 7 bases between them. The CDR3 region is CSVLGDYGYTF. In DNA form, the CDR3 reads TGCAGCGTTTTGGGGGACTATGGCTACACCTTC. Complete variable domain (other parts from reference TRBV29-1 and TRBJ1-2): SAVISQKPSRDICQRGTSLTIQCQVDSQVTMMFWYRQQPGQSLTLIATANQGSEATYESGFVIDKFPISRPNLTFSTLTVSNMSPEDSSIYLCSVLGDYGYTFGSGTRLTVV.

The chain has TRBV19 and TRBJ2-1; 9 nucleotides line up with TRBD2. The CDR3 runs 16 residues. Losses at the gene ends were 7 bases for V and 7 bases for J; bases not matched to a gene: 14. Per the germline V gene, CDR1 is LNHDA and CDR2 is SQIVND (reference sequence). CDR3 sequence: CASIGWLVAGVNEQFF. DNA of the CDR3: TGTGCCAGTATAGGGTGGTTGGTAGCGGGAGTGAATGAGCAGTTCTTC. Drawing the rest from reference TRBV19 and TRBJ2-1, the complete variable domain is DGGITQSPKYLFRKEGQNVTLSCEQNLNHDAMYWYRQDPGQGLRLIYYSQIVNDFQKGDIAEGYSVSREKKESFPLTVTSAQKNPTAFYLCASIGWLVAGVNEQFFGPGTRLTVL.

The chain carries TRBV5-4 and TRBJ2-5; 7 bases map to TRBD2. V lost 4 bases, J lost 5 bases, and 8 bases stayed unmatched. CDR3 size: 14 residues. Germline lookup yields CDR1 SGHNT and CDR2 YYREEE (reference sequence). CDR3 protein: CASSLTGGGETQYF. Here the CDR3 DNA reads TGTGCCAGCAGCCTGACCGGGGGAGGGGAGACCCAGTACTTC.

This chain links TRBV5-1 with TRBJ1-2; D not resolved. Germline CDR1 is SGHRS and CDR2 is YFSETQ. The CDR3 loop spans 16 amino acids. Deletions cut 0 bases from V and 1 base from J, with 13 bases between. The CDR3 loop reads CASSLVNSQVNYGYTF. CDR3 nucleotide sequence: TGCGCCAGCAGCTTGGTCAACTCTCAGGTTAACTATGGCTACACCTTC.

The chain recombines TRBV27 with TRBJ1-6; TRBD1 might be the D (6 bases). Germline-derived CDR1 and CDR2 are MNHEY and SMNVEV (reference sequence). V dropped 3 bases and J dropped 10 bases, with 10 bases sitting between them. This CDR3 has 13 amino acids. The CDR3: CASSFFRGSPLHF. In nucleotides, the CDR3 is TGTGCCAGCAGTTTCTTCAGGGGATCACCCCTCCACTTT.

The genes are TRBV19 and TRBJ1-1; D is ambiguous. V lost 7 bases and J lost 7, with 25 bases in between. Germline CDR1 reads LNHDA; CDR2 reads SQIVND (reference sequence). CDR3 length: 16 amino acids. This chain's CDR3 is CASNEFVVGDWNEAFF. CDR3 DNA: TGTGCCAGTAACGAATTCGTGGTGGGCGACTGGAATGAAGCTTTCTTT.

CDR3 nucleotides: TGCGCCAGCAGCTTCTTAGCGGGGGCTGGAGAGACCCAGTACTTC. Translated, it gives CASSFLAGAGETQYF. The rearrangement joins TRBV5-1 to TRBJ2-5; 9 positions match TRBD2. The CDR3 totals 15 residues. J was trimmed by 4 bases and V by 2 bases; bases with no gene match: 6. Germline V CDR1 and CDR2: SGHRS, YFSETQ.

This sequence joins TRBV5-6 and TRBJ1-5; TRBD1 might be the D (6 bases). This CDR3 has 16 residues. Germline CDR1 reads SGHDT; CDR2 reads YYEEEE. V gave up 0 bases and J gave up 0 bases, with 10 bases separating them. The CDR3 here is CASSLGGHYSNQPQHF. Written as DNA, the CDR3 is TGTGCCAGCAGCTTGGGGGGACACTATAGCAATCAGCCCCAGCATTTT.